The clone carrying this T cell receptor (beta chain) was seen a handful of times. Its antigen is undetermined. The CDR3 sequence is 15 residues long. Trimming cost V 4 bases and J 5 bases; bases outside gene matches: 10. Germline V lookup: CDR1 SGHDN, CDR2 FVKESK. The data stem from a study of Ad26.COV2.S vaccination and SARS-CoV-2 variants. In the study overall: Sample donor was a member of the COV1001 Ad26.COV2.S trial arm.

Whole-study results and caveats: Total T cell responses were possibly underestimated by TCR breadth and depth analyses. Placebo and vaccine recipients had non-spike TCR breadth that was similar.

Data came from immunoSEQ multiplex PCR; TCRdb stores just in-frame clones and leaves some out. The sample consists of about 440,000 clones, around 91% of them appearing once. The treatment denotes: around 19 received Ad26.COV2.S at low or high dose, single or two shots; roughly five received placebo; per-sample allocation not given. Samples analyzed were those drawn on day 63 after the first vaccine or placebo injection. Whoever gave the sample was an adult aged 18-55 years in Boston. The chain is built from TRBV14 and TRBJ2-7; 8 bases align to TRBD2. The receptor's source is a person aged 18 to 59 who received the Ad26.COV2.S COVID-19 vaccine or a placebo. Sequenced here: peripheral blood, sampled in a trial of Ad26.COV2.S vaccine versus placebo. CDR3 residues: CASSLSGTRIHEQYF. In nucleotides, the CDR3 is TGTGCCAGCAGCCTGTCCGGGACTAGAATTCACGAGCAGTACTTC.